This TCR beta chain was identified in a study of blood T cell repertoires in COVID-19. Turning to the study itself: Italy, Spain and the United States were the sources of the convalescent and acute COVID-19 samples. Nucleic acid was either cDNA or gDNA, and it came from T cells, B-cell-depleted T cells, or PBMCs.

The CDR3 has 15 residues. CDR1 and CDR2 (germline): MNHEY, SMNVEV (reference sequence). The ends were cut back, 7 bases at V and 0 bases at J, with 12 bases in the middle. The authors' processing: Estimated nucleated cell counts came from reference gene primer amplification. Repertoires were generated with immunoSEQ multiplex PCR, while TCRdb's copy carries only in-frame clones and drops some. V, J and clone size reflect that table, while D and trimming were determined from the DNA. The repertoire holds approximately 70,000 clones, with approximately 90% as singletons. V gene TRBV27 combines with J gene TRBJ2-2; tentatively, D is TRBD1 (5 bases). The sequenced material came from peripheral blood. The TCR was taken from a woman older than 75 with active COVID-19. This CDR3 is CASNPGLANTGELFF. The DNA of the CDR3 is TGTGCCAGCAACCCAGGGCTGGCGAACACCGGGGAGCTGTTTTTT.